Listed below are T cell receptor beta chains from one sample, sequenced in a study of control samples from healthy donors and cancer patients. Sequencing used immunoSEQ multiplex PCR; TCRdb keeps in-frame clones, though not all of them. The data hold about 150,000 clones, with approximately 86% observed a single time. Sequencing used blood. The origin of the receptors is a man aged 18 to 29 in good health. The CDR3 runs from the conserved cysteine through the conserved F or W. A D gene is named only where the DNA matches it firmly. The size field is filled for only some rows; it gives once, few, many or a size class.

TGTGCCAGCAGTTATAAGACAGGGGGTGACACAGATACGCAGTATTTT,CASSYKTGGDTDTQYF,TRBV5-6,TRBJ2-3,.,TRBD1
TGTGCCTGGAGCGGGGACTTCCCCGGGGGAAACATTCAGTACTTC,CAWSGDFPGGNIQYF,TRBV30,TRBJ2-4,.,.
TGTGCCAGTAGTATCCCGGGGGACACTGAAGCTTTCTTT,CASSIPGDTEAFF,TRBV19,TRBJ1-1,.,.
TGTGCCAGCAGCTTAGGGGCGGAGGGGGAGCAGTACTTC,CASSLGAEGEQYF,TRBV11-2,TRBJ2-7,.,.
TGTGCCAGCAGTTTATTAGAGCGGGGGGCGGTTGGGGAGACCCAGTACTTC,CASSLLERGAVGETQYF,TRBV28,TRBJ2-5,.,TRBD2
TGTGCCAGCAGCGAGACAGGGCCAGATACGCAGTATTTT,CASSETGPDTQYF,TRBV2,TRBJ2-3,few,TRBD1
TGTGCCAGCAGCACTAGCGCCGGGGAGCTGTTTTTT,CASSTSAGELFF,TRBV7-2,TRBJ2-2,.,TRBD2
TGTGCCAGCAGTCGCCCAGGGGGCAATGAGCAGTTCTTC,CASSRPGGNEQFF,TRBV6-2/TRBV6-3,TRBJ2-1,.,TRBD1
TGTGCCAGCAGCGTAGAGGGACAGGGGGCGACTGAAGCTTTCTTT,CASSVEGQGATEAFF,TRBV9,TRBJ1-1,once,TRBD1
TGTGCCAGCAGTTTAATAAGCACAGATACGCAGTATTTT,CASSLISTDTQYF,TRBV27,TRBJ2-3,.,.
TGCAGTGCTAGTGGGGGGGCTAGCACAGATACGCAGTATTTT,CSASGGASTDTQYF,TRBV20-1,TRBJ2-3,.,.
TGCGCCAGCAGCCCTGGGACGGACCCCTACAATGAGCAGTTCTTC,CASSPGTDPYNEQFF,TRBV4-1,TRBJ2-1,.,.
TGTGCCAGCAGCTGGTACCGGGACAGGGTGGGTGGCTACACCTTC,CASSWYRDRVGGYTF,TRBV5-4,TRBJ1-2,.,TRBD1
TGTGCCAGCAGCAAGATGGAGGACCGGAGCTCCTACGAGCAGTACTTC,CASSKMEDRSSYEQYF,TRBV21-1,TRBJ2-7,.,.
TGTGCCAGCAGTGAAGTTCCAGTTGGATCGGTGACCCAGTACTTC,CASSEVPVGSVTQYF,TRBV2,TRBJ2-5,once,.
TGTGCCAGCAGTGAGGACAGGCCAGTCACTGAGCAGTTCTTC,CASSEDRPVTEQFF,TRBV2,TRBJ2-1,.,TRBD1
TGCGCCAGCAGCCAAGCTCTCGCCAGGGGAACCTACGAGCAGTACTTC,CASSQALARGTYEQYF,TRBV4-1,TRBJ2-7,.,.
TGTGCCAGCAGACCCGGGACAGGGCTTCCGGGGGAGCTGTTTTTT,CASRPGTGLPGELFF,TRBV28,TRBJ2-2,.,TRBD1
TGTGCCACCAGTGACCGGGGGGGCCTAAGGATAGAGACCCAGTACTTC,CATSDRGGLRIETQYF,TRBV24-1,TRBJ2-5,.,TRBD2
TGTGCCAGCAGTTTATCAGGGGCTGAGCAGTACTTC,CASSLSGAEQYF,TRBV28,TRBJ2-7,.,.
TGTGCCAGCAGTACGGGACTAGCGGGGGGGTTAGGCTACGAGCAGTACTTC,CASSTGLAGGLGYEQYF,TRBV28,TRBJ2-7,.,TRBD2
TGTGCCACCAGCATCGAAGGCGGGCGCTCCTACGAGCAGTACTTC,CATSIEGGRSYEQYF,TRBV15,TRBJ2-7,.,.
TGTGCCAGCAGTCATCCGGGGGCTGAAGCTTTCTTT,CASSHPGAEAFF,TRBV6-5,TRBJ1-1,.,.
TGCAGCGTTGTGAGCCGGGGTAGCACAGATACGCAGTATTTT,CSVVSRGSTDTQYF,TRBV29-1,TRBJ2-3,.,.
TGTGCCAGCTCACACCCATCGGGGGAGCAGTACTTC,CASSHPSGEQYF,TRBV18,TRBJ2-7,.,.
TGCGCCAGCAGCTTGAACACAGGGGGCGGGGAGACCCAGTACTTC,CASSLNTGGGETQYF,TRBV5-1,TRBJ2-5,.,TRBD1
TGTGCCAGCTCCTCCGGGACAGTCTACAATGAGCAGTTCTTC,CASSSGTVYNEQFF,TRBV18,TRBJ2-1,.,TRBD1
TGTGCCTGGGACAGGGGGCCAGATACGCAGTATTTT,CAWDRGPDTQYF,TRBV30,TRBJ2-3,once,TRBD1
TGTGCCATCAGTGAGTCGAATCTAGCGGGGGTATCCTACGAGCAGTACTTC,CAISESNLAGVSYEQYF,TRBV10-3,TRBJ2-7,.,TRBD2
TGTGCCAGCAGCTTAGATGAGGCGGGCCCAGCTGAGCAGTTCTTC,CASSLDEAGPAEQFF,TRBV11-3,TRBJ2-1,once,.
TGTGCCAGCAGGAAAGCGAGCTCCTACGAGCAGTACTTC,CASRKASSYEQYF,TRBV27,TRBJ2-7,.,.
TGTGCCAGCAGTAAGAGACAAGATTCACCCCTCCACTTT,CASSKRQDSPLHF,TRBV5-5,TRBJ1-6,.,.
TGTGCCAGCAGTTATTTGGGGAACCAGCCCCAGCATTTT,CASSYLGNQPQHF,TRBV12-3/TRBV12-4,TRBJ1-5,once,.